A single sample is the source of the 9 T cell receptor beta chains below, sequenced in a study of blood T cell repertoires in COVID-19. The assay was immunoSEQ multiplex PCR, and TCRdb's table has in-frame clones only and misses some. The data show over 150,000 clones, approximately 80% seen once. The sequencing input was PBMCs or T cells enriched from blood (not recorded which). All receptors come from a man aged 40-50 years who had recovered from COVID-19.

This CDR3 is CASSTGLATGEQYF. DNA of the CDR3: TGTGCCAGCAGCACGGGACTAGCGACAGGCGAGCAGTACTTC. V usage is TRBV3-1 (or the pseudogene TRBV3-2) and J usage is TRBJ2-7; 10 nucleotides align to TRBD2. Germline loops: CDR1 LGHDT, CDR2 YNNKEL (reference sequence). This CDR3 comprises 14 residues. V was pared by 5 bases and J by 6 bases, with 7 bases of the junction left unmatched.

The chain couples TRBV9 to TRBJ1-5; 9 bases map to TRBD1. From germline, CDR1 is SGDLS and CDR2 YYNGEE. J lost 9 bases, V lost 4 bases, and 8 bases had no gene match. The CDR3 is 14 amino acids. The CDR3 sequence: CASSPGTGPRPQHF. As DNA, the CDR3 is TGTGCCAGCAGCCCCGGGACAGGGCCAAGGCCCCAGCATTTT.

This chain links TRBV11-2 with TRBJ2-1; 7 bases match TRBD2. The germline gives CDR1 SGHAT, CDR2 FQNNGV. Germline trimming cut 1 base from V and 9 bases from J; bases unmatched to any gene: 6. This CDR3 is built from 14 residues. The CDR3 reads CASSLVERGGEQFF. CDR3 DNA sequence: TGTGCCAGCAGCTTAGTGGAGCGGGGAGGTGAGCAGTTCTTC.

The rearrangement joins TRBV5-1 to TRBJ2-5; 10 bases agree with TRBD2. The germline V gene has CDR1 SGHRS and CDR2 YFSETQ. V shed 2 bases and J 3 bases; nucleotides not matched to a gene: 4. The length of the CDR3 is 15 residues. CDR3 protein: CASSLAGGPEETQYF. DNA of the CDR3: TGCGCCAGCAGCTTAGCGGGAGGGCCAGAAGAGACCCAGTACTTC. Supplemented by reference TRBV5-1 and TRBJ2-5, the full variable domain reads KAGVTQTPRYLIKTRGQQVTLSCSPISGHRSVSWYQQTPGQGLQFLFEYFSETQRNKGNFPGRFSGRQFSNSRSEMNVSTLELGDSALYLCASSLAGGPEETQYFGPGTRLLVL.

J is TRBJ1-6 and V is TRBV15; D may be TRBD1 (5 bases). V was trimmed by 0 bases and J by 7 bases, leaving 13 bases between them. Germline CDR1 LNHNV, CDR2 YYDKDF (reference sequence). The CDR3 contains 16 residues. The CDR3 sequence is CATSRDFGGPNSPLHF. CDR3 DNA: TGTGCCACCAGCAGAGATTTCGGGGGTCCCAATTCACCCCTCCACTTT.

The genes are TRBV5-8 and TRBJ1-1; no clear D. Trimming shortened V by 5 bases and J by 1 base, and 9 bases separated the two germline ends. The CDR3 consists of 13 residues. Per the germline V gene, CDR1 is SGHTS and CDR2 is YDEGEE. The CDR3 sequence is CASRPLRNTEAFF. In DNA, the CDR3 is TGTGCCAGCAGGCCTCTCAGGAACACTGAAGCTTTCTTT.

This clone was seen just once. The chain carries TRBV27 and TRBJ2-5; D gene unclear. The germline V gene has CDR1 MNHEY and CDR2 SMNVEV (reference sequence). This CDR3 is built from 13 residues. Trimming took 5 bases from V and 2 from J, leaving 9 bases between them. CDR3 sequence reads: CASSPAGQETQYF. The CDR3 DNA sequence: TGTGCCAGCAGTCCAGCAGGACAAGAGACCCAGTACTTC.

The V and J genes are TRBV19 and TRBJ2-4; 9 nucleotides align to TRBD1. The V gene end was trimmed by 6 bases and the J gene end by 2 bases; junction bases not matched to a gene: 11. The CDR3 loop spans 17 amino acids. CDR1 and CDR2 (germline): LNHDA, SQIVND (reference sequence). The CDR3 spells CASSTPGQGRTKNIQYF. In DNA, the CDR3 is TGTGCCAGTAGCACTCCGGGACAGGGAAGGACCAAAAACATTCAGTACTTC.

The chain carries TRBV24-1 and TRBJ2-1; D possibly corresponds to TRBD1 (5 bases). Germline V gene data show CDR1 as KGHDR and CDR2 as SFDVKD. V was pared by 11 bases and J by 4 bases, with 11 bases between. CDR3 length: 12 residues. CDR3 loop: CAITTEYNEQFF. The CDR3 region has the DNA TGTGCCATCACGACAGAATACAATGAGCAGTTCTTC.